Listed below are T cell receptor beta chains from one sample, sequenced in a study of blood T cell repertoires in COVID-19. Profiling relied on immunoSEQ multiplex PCR, and the TCRdb table lists in-frame clones only, not all of them. The table has approximately 200,000 clones, around 90% seen once. Material: PBMCs or T cells enriched from blood (not recorded which). These receptors were taken from a young man who had recovered from COVID-19. CDR3s include the opening cysteine and the closing phenylalanine or tryptophan.

>TRBV5-4|TRBJ1-4
CASSLGGINEKLFF
>TRBV3-1/TRBV3-2|TRBJ2-2
CASSQYVYSGGPNTGELFF
>TRBV12-3/TRBV12-4|TRBJ1-1
CASSLGQNTEAFF
>TRBV5-1|TRBJ2-7
CASSLVMANYEQYF
>TRBV2|TRBJ2-1
CASTGGFGSYNEQFF
>TRBV14|TRBJ2-2
CASSQDMAGALTNTGELFF
>TRBV18|TRBJ2-3
CASSPTRTDTQYF
>TRBV14|TRBJ2-3
CASSPQGRDTQYF
>TRBV14|TRBJ1-6
CASSQDPDRGLYSPLHF
>TRBV28|TRBJ2-1
CASRGNSGRSSEQFF
>TRBV7-9|TRBJ1-2
CASSSQRDRSYGYTF
>TRBV28|TRBJ2-7
CASSPSSSGSYEQYF
>TRBV30|TRBJ1-3
CAWIYAGTGNTIYF
>TRBV3-1/TRBV3-2|TRBJ2-5
CASREWGGAEAGGETQYF
>TRBV2|TRBJ1-1
CASSVQGGRNTEAFF
>TRBV11-2|TRBJ1-2
CASSLGGQGPWSGYTF
>TRBV15|TRBJ2-7
CATSRAPSSYEQYF
>TRBV14|TRBJ1-1
CASSQDVSGANTEAFF
>TRBV4-3|TRBJ2-7
CASSQDTGGDEQYF
>TRBV19|TRBJ1-5
CARHATGTGSPPSNQPQHF
>TRBV7-9|TRBJ1-2
CASSMDRLTNYGYTF
>TRBV4-2|TRBJ1-2
CASSQDPDIYYGYTF
>TRBV29-1|TRBJ2-7
CSVEYGGQETYEQYF
>TRBV5-4|TRBJ1-2
CASSLRGTPSGYTF
>TRBV6-2/TRBV6-3|TRBJ1-6
CASSYSTAVRSSYNSPLHF
>TRBV14|TRBJ1-1
CASSQEEVPETEAFF
>TRBV2|TRBJ2-7
CASLLTLMDLSYEQYF
>TRBV5-1|TRBJ2-7
CASSFHGTSGGRRYEQYF
>TRBV10-3|TRBJ2-5
CAISDTPETQYF